The 24 T cell receptor beta chains listed next were all sequenced from one sample in a study of blood T cells in healthy people across ages (dated by TCRdb to about 2015). Libraries were prepared through 5' RACE. The run used an Illumina HiSeq 2500. The second PCR ran for about 7 to 11 cycles and used a J-beta primer mix along with a sample-barcoded 5' primer. TCRdb took the public reads, trimmed them with fastp at Q25, ran MiXCR for clone calling and kept in-frame beta chains. For every CDR3 protein sequence, its rows merge into one entry that carries the most common genes and DNA. For this sample there are 1,500,000 or so distinct CDR3 sequences; 59% appear just once. The ten largest clones add up to 6.7% of the sample. The material sequenced was blood. The receptors stem from a man aged 18 to 29 in good health.

The chain is built from TRBV7-2 and TRBJ1-4; D is undetermined. V was trimmed by 5 bases and J by 8 bases, leaving 12 bases between them. The germline CDR1 and CDR2 sequences are SGHTA and FQGNSA. The CDR3 has 13 amino acids. The CDR3 DNA follows: TGTGCCAGCAGCGGAGGGCCCATCGAAAAACTGTTTTTT. This codes for CASSGGPIEKLFF.

V gene TRBV10-3 combines with J gene TRBJ1-3, with TRBD1 matching 7 bases. From germline, CDR1 is ENHRY and CDR2 SYGVKD. V was pared by 0 bases and J by 2 bases, with 16 bases of the junction left unmatched. This CDR3 has 20 amino acids. The CDR3 nucleotides read TGTGCCATCAGTGAGTCAGATACGACAGGGACCAACCTTGCTGGAAACACCATATATTTT. This sequence encodes CAISESDTTGTNLAGNTIYF.

This clonotype was seen a few times. V usage is TRBV4-1 and J usage is TRBJ2-7; possibly TRBD1 for D (5 bases). Per the germline V gene, CDR1 is MGHRA and CDR2 is YSYEKL. V was shortened by 1 base and J by 9 bases, with 22 bases between the two germline ends. The length of the CDR3 is 16 residues. CDR3 DNA: TGCGCCAGCAGCCAAGTAGGGGCAGGGATAGGCCTCGGGCAGTACTTC. Translation: CASSQVGAGIGLGQYF.

This chain connects TRBV5-1 to TRBJ2-3; D not certain. Looked up from germline, CDR1 is SGHRS and CDR2 is YFSETQ. This CDR3 is 15 amino acids long. Deletions cut 0 bases from V and 3 bases from J, with 11 bases between. The CDR3 sequence: CASSLARVRTDTQYF. The DNA for the CDR3 is TGCGCCAGCAGCTTGGCCCGGGTCCGTACAGATACGCAGTATTTT. Variable domain in full (rest from reference TRBV5-1 and TRBJ2-3): KAGVTQTPRYLIKTRGQQVTLSCSPISGHRSVSWYQQTPGQGLQFLFEYFSETQRNKGNFPGRFSGRQFSNSRSEMNVSTLELGDSALYLCASSLARVRTDTQYFGPGTRLTVL.

The chain employs TRBV15 and TRBJ2-5; weak D call: TRBD1 (7 bases). The V gene's germline CDR1 is LNHNV and CDR2 YYDKDF (reference sequence). The CDR3 covers 12 residues. The ends were cut back, 5 bases at V and 11 bases at J, with 15 bases in the middle. CDR3 in amino acids: CATSDREEEQYF. The CDR3 DNA reads as TGTGCCACCAGCGACAGGGAGGAGGAGCAGTACTTC.

The chain links TRBV20-1 to TRBJ1-2; possibly TRBD1 for D (6 bases). V lost 5 bases to trimming and J lost 2 bases, with 15 bases between them. Germline CDR1 is DFQATT and CDR2 is SNEGSKA (reference sequence). This CDR3 is built from 14 residues. CDR3 amino acids: CSAEGPGHNYGYTF. The CDR3 region has the DNA TGCAGTGCTGAGGGACCGGGACACAACTATGGCTACACCTTC.

The chain employs TRBV4-1 and TRBJ2-1, with TRBD2 matching 10 bases. V was pared by 0 bases and J by 4 bases, with 6 bases of the junction left unmatched. Germline V lookup: CDR1 MGHRA, CDR2 YSYEKL. The length of the CDR3 is 17 residues. The CDR3 DNA reads TGCGCCAGCAGCCAAGAGCCCAGCGGGGGGGCTTACAATGAGCAGTTCTTC. As protein: CASSQEPSGGAYNEQFF.

The chain is built from TRBV5-5 and TRBJ1-3; D gene unclear. Per the germline V gene, CDR1 is SGHKS and CDR2 is YYEKEE (reference sequence). The CDR3 contains 17 residues. V shed 0 bases and J shed 1 base, with 14 bases lying between them. The DNA for the CDR3 is TGTGCCAGCAGCTTGGTTGTATCGGGCGTTTCTGGAAACACCATATATTTT. It encodes CASSLVVSGVSGNTIYF.

V is TRBV9 and J is TRBJ1-2; possibly TRBD1 for D (5 bases). Trimming pared 3 bases from V and 5 bases from J, leaving 11 bases between. In germline, CDR1 is SGDLS, CDR2 YYNGEE. This CDR3 contains 13 residues. The DNA of the CDR3 is TGTGCCAGCAGCGCGACAAGGGGTTATGGCTACACCTTC. Translated: CASSATRGYGYTF. Complete variable domain (other parts from reference TRBV9 and TRBJ1-2): DSGVTQTPKHLITATGQRVTLRCSPRSGDLSVYWYQQSLDQGLQFLIQYYNGEERAKGNILERFSAQQFPDLHSELNLSSLELGDSALYFCASSATRGYGYTFGSGTRLTVV.

The chain is built from TRBV12-3 or TRBV12-4 and TRBJ1-5; D unresolved. The V end was cut by 4 bases, the J end by 10 bases, with 11 bases between. CDR3 size: 12 residues. DNA for the CDR3: TGTGCCAGCAGTTCGGACCGCGAACCCCAGCATTTT. As protein: CASSSDREPQHF.

A few counts support this clonotype. The rearrangement links TRBV7-6 to TRBJ2-1; 14 positions agree with TRBD2. The CDR3 contains 20 residues. The V gene end was trimmed by 1 base and the J gene end by 0 bases; junction bases not matched to a gene: 8. Germline-derived CDR1 and CDR2 are SGHVS and FNYEAQ. The CDR3 region has the DNA TGTGCCAGCAGCTTAGTCTTTGGGACTAGCGGGAGTAGCTCCTACAATGAGCAGTTCTTC. The encoded protein is CASSLVFGTSGSSSYNEQFF.

This clonotype has just one count. The genes are TRBV6-6 and TRBJ2-7; D not certain. CDR3 length: 17 amino acids. Trimming took 2 bases from V and 2 from J, leaving 19 bases between them. Germline CDR1 and CDR2: MNHNY and SVGAGI (reference sequence). CDR3 DNA: TGTGCCAGCAGTTACACCGGTATGGCCAGGTACCCCTACGAGCAGTACTTC. This gives the protein CASSYTGMARYPYEQYF.

The J gene is TRBJ2-2, the V gene TRBV7-9; D ambiguous. Trimming cost V 2 bases and J 4 bases, with 11 bases left between them. The germline V gene encodes CDR1 SEHNR and CDR2 FQNEAQ (reference sequence). The CDR3 spans 15 residues. The CDR3 bases are TGTGCCAGCAGCTTAATTTCGGGCGGCACCGGGGAGCTGTTTTTT. This gives the protein CASSLISGGTGELFF.

This clonotype appeared a few times. The chain has TRBV19 and TRBJ2-1; D is unclear. The CDR3 has 14 residues. The V gene lost 1 base and the J gene lost 4 bases, with 8 bases spanning the gap. The germline V gene has CDR1 LNHDA and CDR2 SQIVND (reference sequence). The CDR3 sequence is CASSIGLLYNEQFF. Here the CDR3 DNA reads TGTGCCAGTAGTATAGGGCTTCTATACAATGAGCAGTTCTTC.

This clonotype has just one count. The chain recombines TRBV4-3 with TRBJ2-1, with 8 bases lining up with TRBD1. The CDR3 is 15 residues long. Germline V gives CDR1 LGHNA, CDR2 YSLEER. Losses at the gene ends were 1 base for V and 8 bases for J; bases not matched to a gene: 7. As DNA, the CDR3 is TGCGCCAGCAGCCAAGCGACAGGGGATTCCGATGAGCAGTTCTTC. This encodes CASSQATGDSDEQFF.

The chain is built from TRBV5-1 and TRBJ1-5; 9 bases are a match to TRBD1. CDR3 length: 16 residues. V was clipped by 0 bases and J by 2 bases; unmatched bases: 3. Germline assignment: CDR1 SGHRS and CDR2 YFSETQ. In DNA, the CDR3 is TGCGCCAGCAGCTTGGGACAGGGGGGCGGCAATCAGCCCCAGCATTTT. Translated: CASSLGQGGGNQPQHF. The entire variable domain, with the rest obtained from reference TRBV5-1 and TRBJ1-5, is as follows: KAGVTQTPRYLIKTRGQQVTLSCSPISGHRSVSWYQQTPGQGLQFLFEYFSETQRNKGNFPGRFSGRQFSNSRSEMNVSTLELGDSALYLCASSLGQGGGNQPQHFGDGTRLSIL.

The rearrangement uses TRBV18 and TRBJ1-2; possible D gene TRBD1, 5 bases. Germline values: CDR1 KGHSH, CDR2 LQKENI. The V gene lost 1 base and the J gene lost 3 bases, with 12 bases spanning the gap. This CDR3 is built from 15 residues. The CDR3 DNA reads as TGTGCCAGCTCACCACAATCTGGGACGGACTATGGCTACACCTTC. Amino acid sequence: CASSPQSGTDYGYTF.

The chain employs TRBV20-1 and TRBJ2-7; 7 nucleotides match TRBD2. This CDR3 is 12 amino acids long. Germline V gene sequence: CDR1 DFQATT, CDR2 SNEGSKA (reference sequence). V was pared by 6 bases and J by 3 bases, with 5 bases of the junction left unmatched. CDR3 nucleotide sequence: TGCAGTGCGACGATAGCGGGCTACGAGCAGTACTTC. This sequence encodes CSATIAGYEQYF.

V usage is TRBV18 and J usage is TRBJ2-7; D is unclear. This CDR3 region has 15 residues. In germline, CDR1 is KGHSH, CDR2 LQKENI. The V end was cut by 3 bases, the J end by 3 bases, with 15 bases between. The CDR3 sequence is CASSPPRGVLYEQYF. CDR3 in DNA: TGTGCCAGCTCACCCCCTAGAGGAGTCCTCTACGAGCAGTACTTC.

This sequence joins TRBV4-1 and TRBJ2-2; D call uncertain. Germline V gene sequence: CDR1 MGHRA, CDR2 YSYEKL. This CDR3 is 18 amino acids long. The V and J ends lost 5 bases and 0 bases respectively, with 19 bases between them. The CDR3 spells CASSRGPSGYSNTGELFF. The CDR3 DNA sequence: TGCGCCAGCAGCAGAGGCCCTTCCGGCTATTCGAACACCGGGGAGCTGTTTTTT.

The chain links TRBV10-3 to TRBJ2-3; 8 bases are a match to TRBD2. The germline CDR1 and CDR2 sequences are ENHRY and SYGVKD. The CDR3 totals 15 residues. Losses at the gene ends were 4 bases for V and 2 bases for J; bases not matched to a gene: 5. The CDR3 region has the DNA TGTGCCATCAGTGTAGGCGGGGGGCCCACAGATACGCAGTATTTT. It encodes CAISVGGGPTDTQYF.

The V and J genes are TRBV4-3 and TRBJ2-3, with TRBD2 matching over 7 bases. With 2 bases clipped from V and 2 bases from J, the junction kept 10 bases outside the gene matches. This CDR3 is built from 17 residues. Germline V CDR1 and CDR2: LGHNA, YSLEER. CDR3 DNA sequence: TGCGCCAGCAGCCAAAGACGGGCTAGCGGCCTCACAGATACGCAGTATTTT. Translation gives CASSQRRASGLTDTQYF.

J is TRBJ2-7 and V is TRBV21-1; TRBD1 is the table's D call, not checked against the DNA. TRBV21-1 is recorded as a pseudogene. The CDR3 is 16 amino acids. The CDR3 sequence: CASSANRTGGTYEQYF. The CDR3 DNA reads TGTGCCAGCAGCGCAAACCGGACAGGGGGCACCTACGAGCAGTACTTC.

Only a few counts were recorded for this clonotype. The CDR3 here is CSVDLRDSSYEQYF. CDR3 coding DNA: TGCAGCGTTGACCTCAGAGACAGCTCCTACGAGCAGTACTTC. This chain uses TRBV29-1 with TRBJ2-7; a possible D gene is TRBD1 (5 bases). Germline lookup yields CDR1 SQVTM and CDR2 ANQGSEA. CDR3 length equals 14 residues. Deletions cut 3 bases from V and 0 bases from J, with 12 bases between.